This TCR beta chain was profiled in a study of low-dose radiotherapy and immunotherapy resistance in tumors (dated by TCRdb to between 2022 and 2023). Background for the entire study: Patients in Cohort 1 were given 0.5 Gy per fraction every 2 weeks, and the prescribed total PTV dose was 6.5 Gy. Aspirin 300 mg was taken orally once daily by patients for four cycles, starting on cycle 1 day 1. The trial did not randomize participants into treatment groups. Intravenous cyclophosphamide at 200 mg/m2 was administered every two weeks, one day ahead of each radiation and immunotherapy administration. The translational analysis covered eight patients: three from the first dose cohort and the first five from the second dose cohort. For Cohort 2, the dose was 1 Gy per fraction given every two weeks, adding up to 13 Gy in total across 26 weeks. Nivolumab was administered intravenously as a 240 mg flat dose every two weeks, and ipilimumab was administered intravenously at 1 mg/kg every six weeks.

Sequencing instrument: Illumina HiSeq 2500. First-strand cDNA was synthesized using Superscript III and a set of TRAV- and TRBV-specific primers, so that both TCRalpha and TCRbeta chains were covered. An approximately 19-cycle PCR with Phusion amplified the TCRs, pairing a constant-region primer with the adapter that was attached to the V primers. Amplification of the isolated mRNA was done with the MessageAmp II aRNA Amplification Kit, which involved an approximately 15-hour in vitro transcription at 37 degrees C. mRNA for TCR sequencing was isolated with the Dynabeads mRNA DIRECT Purification Kit. Indexed Illumina adapters were added in a second Phusion PCR of 25 cycles, after which AMPure XP beads were used to purify the products. From the authors' description of their analysis: Using custom Perl scripts, TCR sequences encoding the same protein were pooled, out-of-frame sequences were removed, and the abundance of each clonotype was computed. TCR sequences supported by only a single read were excluded from analysis. The metrics used to describe the repertoires included Shannon entropy, Gini index, clonality, richness, and the frequency of TCRs shared between repertoires. In-frame beta chains were kept once TCRdb had trimmed the public reads at Q25 with fastp and called clones with MiXCR. CDR3 protein sequences are deduplicated, and each keeps its most common genes and DNA. For this entry, the V and J calls and clone size follow TCRdb and not the study's own pipeline. This sample lists roughly 40,000 distinct CDR3 sequences; under 30% were detected once. Roughly a tenth of the sample is in the top ten clones.

Only a few counts were recorded for this clonotype. Its antigen is unknown. No base quality information exists; no much larger clone differs at one position. The germline V gene sets CDR1 to MNHEY and CDR2 to SVGEGT. Compared with germline, V lacks 6 bases and J lacks 5 bases; bases without a gene match: 8. The CDR3, from cysteine to phenylalanine, totals 15 residues. Just the 45-base CDR3 DNA is kept, in frame starting at base 1. The label giving this sample's time point can be read as: after trial treatment. What the treatment or condition label conveys for this sample: LDRT plus nivolumab, ipilimumab, low-dose cyclophosphamide and aspirin (RACIN trial). The donors came from RACIN, which was a single-arm phase I dose-escalation trial that paired nivolumab and ipilimumab with aspirin, low-dose cyclophosphamide and low-dose radiotherapy. To be eligible, a patient needed to have an advanced solid tumor that was TIL-negative.

The receptor was isolated from a male donor with prostate cancer. The chain is encoded by TRBV6-2 or TRBV6-3 joined to TRBJ1-1, and TRBD1 matches 11 of the central bases. Here the sequenced sample was PBMCs, taken after low-dose radiotherapy plus immunotherapy. The CDR3 protein is CASSQPGQGGTEAFF. The DNA reads as follows: TGTGCCAGCAGCCAACCGGGACAGGGGGGGACTGAAGCTTTCTTT.